The entry below describes one T cell receptor beta chain. Its antigen is as yet unknown. The data were taken from a study of cytomegalovirus exposure and HLA in healthy donors. PCR was performed using 60 Vbeta and 13 Jbeta primers. The method was immunoSEQ multiplex PCR; TCRdb's version includes in-frame clones alone and lacks a portion of them. The sample shows under 200,000 clones, roughly 72% of them seen only once. Study conclusions and caveats: Reportedly, TCR beta sequences accurately predicted HLA-A and HLA-B alleles in most subjects. Previously analyzed data showed that most TCR beta V segments were productive at a frequency of about 90% or about 30%. Reported results showed that the classifier diagnosed cytomegalovirus status with high specificity and sensitivity.

The germline V and J ends were trimmed by 5 bases and 8 bases, with 13 bases remaining between them. Per germline, CDR1 SGHVS and CDR2 FNYEAQ. The CDR3 is made up of 13 amino acids. The sample was PBMCs. The origin of this receptor is a woman aged 25 to 45 in good health and CMV-seropositive. The chain couples TRBV7-6 to TRBJ2-1; perhaps TRBD1 as D (5 bases). CDR3 bases: TGTGCCAGCAGCCCCCAGGGTAGGGATGAGCAGTTCTTC. It encodes CASSPQGRDEQFF.